This T cell receptor beta chain was captured in a study of T cell responses to AZD1222 COVID-19 vaccine. Study as a whole: Second doses were pooled across both intervals (about 4 or about 12 weeks).

The CDR3 runs 15 residues. Germline assignment: CDR1 SGHVS and CDR2 FQNEAQ. With V trimmed by 5 bases and J by 3 bases, 5 bases remained unmatched. On this clone itself: What it recognizes is unknown.

Whole-study results and caveats: Seropositive at baseline were only a handful of AZD1222 recipients. Two doses of AZD1222 preceded a rise in Spike-specific TCR breadth and depth. Sampling that yielded the repertoires occurred only after the peak T cell response.

This table comes from immunoSEQ multiplex PCR, and its TCRdb copy is limited to in-frame clones, with some not included. The table records about 110,000 clones, about 82% of them present only once. The sequencing here drew on peripheral blood, taken on day 0 of AZD1222 vaccination. This clonotype was obtained from an adult in good health. The chain couples TRBV7-8 to TRBJ1-2, with 11 bases matching TRBD1. The CDR3 is CASSAGDRGYYGYTF. CDR3 DNA: TGTGCCAGCAGCGCGGGGGACAGGGGGTACTATGGCTACACCTTC.